This T cell receptor beta chain was recovered during a study of early T cells in non-severe SARS-CoV-2 infection. TCRdb independently ran MiXCR on the 5' RACE reads; one entry per CDR3 protein. The data show fewer than 100,000 distinct CDR3 sequences, with approximately 10% seen just once and around 5% held by the top ten. The sample consisted of whole blood. The clonotype was recovered from an adult who was a healthcare worker with PCR-confirmed SARS-CoV-2 infection or an uninfected control (not recorded which).

Written as DNA, the CDR3 is TGTGCCAGCAGTCTCTGGGGAAACACTGAAGCTTTCTTT. Its protein product is CASSLWGNTEAFF. The chain has TRBV12-3 or TRBV12-4 and TRBJ1-1, with D uncertain. Between the trimmed V and J ends, which lost 5 bases and 2 bases, there was a span of 9 bases. This CDR3 has 13 residues.